These 30 T cell receptor beta chains were all obtained from the same sample, sequenced in a study of blood T cell repertoires in COVID-19. TCRdb's table, derived via immunoSEQ multiplex PCR, lists solely in-frame clones and lacks some. This repertoire shows about 130,000 clones, approximately 85% found once; its top ten account for about 18%. Material for sequencing was peripheral blood. The receptor set was obtained from a man aged 30 to 39 with COVID-19, enrolled during active disease.

This clone has just one count. The chain combines TRBV7-8 with TRBJ1-2; D uncertain. The V end was cut by 5 bases, the J end by 6 bases, with 19 bases between. CDR1 is SGHVS and CDR2 is FQNEAQ in the germline V gene. CDR3 length: 15 residues. CDR3 DNA: TGTGCCAGCAGCACTAGTGCGCCTCGAAAAAATGGCTACACCTTC. It encodes CASSTSAPRKNGYTF.

V gene TRBV5-6 combines with J gene TRBJ2-1; 9 bases are a match to TRBD1. Germline lookup yields CDR1 SGHDT and CDR2 YYEEEE. This CDR3 region has 16 residues. J gave up 3 bases and V 4 bases, and 8 bases lay outside the gene matches. CDR3 nucleotides: TGTGCCAGCAGCATTAGAGGGACAGGGATCTACAATGAGCAGTTCTTC. Amino acids: CASSIRGTGIYNEQFF.

The CDR3 bases are TGTGCCAGCAGCTTACTTCCGATGAACACTGAAGCTTTCTTT. This encodes CASSLLPMNTEAFF. This rearrangement joins TRBV5-4 to TRBJ1-1; no reliable D call. Germline V CDR1 and CDR2: SGHNT, YYREEE (reference sequence). Trimming took 2 bases from V and 0 from J, leaving 8 bases between them. The CDR3 spans 14 residues.

V and J are TRBV7-9 and TRBJ1-4; D may be TRBD1 (6 bases). The CDR3 totals 17 residues. Germline CDR1 is SEHNR and CDR2 is FQNEAQ (reference sequence). V was pared by 0 bases and J by 8 bases, with 19 bases between. This CDR3 reads CASSLAPTGKEEEKLFF. CDR3 sequence (DNA): TGTGCCAGCAGCTTAGCACCTACAGGGAAAGAAGAGGAAAAACTGTTTTTT.

This chain joins TRBV6-6 and TRBJ1-2; 8 nucleotides align to TRBD1. Germline assignment: CDR1 MNHNY and CDR2 SVGAGI (reference sequence). After removal of 7 bases from V and 4 bases from J, the junction contained 11 bases not matched to a gene. This CDR3 region has 15 residues. CDR3 nucleotides: TGTGCCAGCACCTCGATGACCGGGACAGGCTATGGCTACACCTTC. As protein: CASTSMTGTGYGYTF.

V usage is TRBV27 and J usage is TRBJ1-1, with 10 bases fitting TRBD1. This CDR3 contains 18 residues. The V gene's germline CDR1 is MNHEY and CDR2 SMNVEV (reference sequence). V lost 4 bases and J lost 2; bases outside the gene matches: 13. The CDR3 spells CASSSSLRQGALNTEAFF. The CDR3, as DNA: TGTGCCAGCAGTTCTTCCTTAAGACAGGGGGCGCTTAACACTGAAGCTTTCTTT.

V usage is TRBV11-2 and J usage is TRBJ2-7; TRBD1 agrees at 11 bases. Germline V gives CDR1 SGHAT, CDR2 FQNNGV. CDR3 length equals 15 residues. Unmatched junction bases numbered 3, after V lost 4 bases and J lost 1 base. The CDR3 sequence: CASSSRDRGSYEQYF. The CDR3 DNA reads as TGTGCCAGCAGCTCACGGGACAGGGGGTCCTACGAGCAGTACTTC.

The chain couples TRBV2 to TRBJ2-1; a weak D match, TRBD2 (6 bases). This CDR3 spans 16 amino acids. V lost 1 base to trimming and J lost 2 bases, with 12 bases between them. The germline V gene encodes CDR1 SNHLY and CDR2 FYNNEI. The CDR3 coding sequence is TGTGCCAGCAGTGAAGTAGTGGGAGGTCCCTACAATGAGCAGTTCTTC. This encodes CASSEVVGGPYNEQFF.

The V and J genes are TRBV5-8 and TRBJ2-3; D is uncertain. Trimming cost V 0 bases and J 1 base, with 12 bases left between them. Germline assignment: CDR1 SGHTS and CDR2 YDEGEE. The CDR3 has 16 residues. The CDR3 DNA follows: TGTGCCAGCAGCTTGGGCTGGGCCTGGGGCACAGATACGCAGTATTTT. Its translation: CASSLGWAWGTDTQYF. The full variable domain, its missing parts supplied by reference TRBV5-8 and TRBJ2-3, is EAGVTQSPTHLIKTRGQQATLRCSPISGHTSVYWYQQALGLGLQFLLWYDEGEERNRGNFPPRFSGRQFPNYSSELNVNALELEDSALYLCASSLGWAWGTDTQYFGPGTRLTVL.

V and J are TRBV6-2 or TRBV6-3 and TRBJ1-2; no definite D call. V was cut by 2 bases and J by 5 bases, with 6 bases left in between. The V gene's germline CDR1 is MNHEY and CDR2 SVGEGT. CDR3 length: 12 amino acids. The CDR3 spells CASSYHEYGYTF. Here the CDR3 DNA reads TGTGCCAGCAGTTACCACGAGTATGGCTACACCTTC.

The chain carries TRBV29-1 and TRBJ2-7; D might be TRBD2 (5 bases). The CDR3 has 13 amino acids. V was shortened by 8 bases and J by 3 bases, with 17 bases between the two germline ends. The V gene's germline CDR1 is SQVTM and CDR2 ANQGSEA. CDR3 nucleotides: TGCAGCATAAACGGGGTAGGAGTCTACGAGCAGTACTTC. This translates into CSINGVGVYEQYF.

The chain employs TRBV19 and TRBJ1-5; a weak D match, TRBD1 (5 bases). The CDR3 covers 16 residues. Germline V gene data show CDR1 as LNHDA and CDR2 as SQIVND (reference sequence). Between the trimmed V and J ends, which lost 3 bases and 4 bases, there was a span of 16 bases. The CDR3, as DNA: TGTGCCAGTAGTATTGACAGCTCTTTACTTAATCAGCCCCAGCATTTT. It translates to CASSIDSSLLNQPQHF.

The rearrangement uses TRBV11-2 and TRBJ1-4, with D perhaps TRBD1 (6 bases). Germline assignment: CDR1 SGHAT and CDR2 FQNNGV. CDR3 length: 14 residues. With 4 bases removed from V and 5 bases from J, the gap between germline ends came to 11 bases. CDR3 nucleotide sequence: TGTGCCAGCAGCTCCAGCGGGACAAATGAAAAACTGTTTTTT. Translated: CASSSSGTNEKLFF.

This clone is a singleton in its sample. The gene calls are TRBV5-1 and TRBJ1-3; 8 nucleotides match TRBD1. The CDR3 contains 15 residues. The germline V gene encodes CDR1 SGHRS and CDR2 YFSETQ. V dropped 4 bases and J dropped 0; count of bases not matched to a gene: 3. The DNA of the CDR3 is TGCGCCAGCAGCCGGACAGGGAGCTCTGGAAACACCATATATTTT. Amino acid sequence: CASSRTGSSGNTIYF.

This sequence joins TRBV14 and TRBJ2-5, with 8 nucleotides matching TRBD2. Per germline, CDR1 SGHDN and CDR2 FVKESK. J lost 7 bases, V lost 0 bases, and 7 bases had no gene match. The CDR3 loop spans 15 amino acids. The CDR3 DNA sequence: TGTGCCAGCAGCCAAGATATGAGCGGGAGTAGGACCCAGTACTTC. This encodes CASSQDMSGSRTQYF.

CDR3 sequence reads: CASSGTDKKEKLFF. Here the CDR3 DNA reads TGTGCCTCATCCGGGACTGACAAGAAGGAAAAACTGTTTTTT. The V gene is TRBV30, the J gene TRBJ1-4, with D perhaps matching TRBD1 (5 bases). CDR3 size: 14 residues. Germline values: CDR1 GTSNPN, CDR2 SVGIG (reference sequence). V was shortened by 7 bases and J by 8 bases, with 20 bases between the two germline ends.

V usage is TRBV29-1 and J usage is TRBJ1-1; 7 positions agree with TRBD1. This CDR3 has 12 residues. The germline V gene has CDR1 SQVTM and CDR2 ANQGSEA. The CDR3 protein is CSETGANTEAFF. CDR3 sequence (DNA): TGCAGTGAAACAGGGGCCAACACTGAAGCTTTCTTT.

The gene calls are TRBV12-3 or TRBV12-4 and TRBJ1-1; D is perhaps TRBD1 (6 bases). Between the trimmed V and J ends, which lost 5 bases and 4 bases, there was a span of 8 bases. The CDR3 spans 12 residues. The CDR3 DNA follows: TGTGCCAGCAGTCCGACAGGCACTGAAGCTTTCTTT. Its translation is CASSPTGTEAFF.

The rearrangement joins TRBV18 to TRBJ2-1, with D possibly TRBD2 on 5 matching bases. V dropped 6 bases and J dropped 0 bases, with 12 bases sitting between them. Germline CDR1 and CDR2: KGHSH and LQKENI. This CDR3 has 15 residues. In nucleotides, the CDR3 is TGTGCCAGCTCCATAGCGTCGAGCTCCTACAATGAGCAGTTCTTC. It is translated as CASSIASSSYNEQFF.

The rearrangement uses TRBV11-3 and TRBJ2-2; D is possibly TRBD2 (5 bases). The length of the CDR3 is 14 residues. Germline CDR1 reads SGHNT; CDR2 reads YENEEA. V was pared by 2 bases and J by 3 bases, with 7 bases between. Written as DNA, the CDR3 is TGTGCCAGCAGCTTATTCGGGGACACCGGGGAGCTGTTTTTT. Protein sequence: CASSLFGDTGELFF.

The gene calls are TRBV4-1 and TRBJ1-3, with a weak D call TRBD1 (6 bases). Germline V gene data show CDR1 as MGHRA and CDR2 as YSYEKL. CDR3 size: 16 residues. The ends were cut back, 1 base at V and 8 bases at J, with 18 bases in the middle. The CDR3 region is CASSQARVRGRDTIYF. In DNA form, the CDR3 reads TGCGCCAGCAGCCAAGCCAGAGTGAGGGGGAGGGACACCATATATTTT.

The V and J genes are TRBV4-2 and TRBJ1-1, with a weak D call TRBD1 (5 bases). Trimming took 2 bases from V and 2 from J, leaving 12 bases between them. The CDR3 runs 15 residues. The germline gives CDR1 LGHNA, CDR2 YNFKEQ. The CDR3: CASSQSAGVNTEAFF. DNA of the CDR3: TGTGCCAGCAGCCAATCGGCGGGGGTAAACACTGAAGCTTTCTTT.

The chain has TRBV11-2 and TRBJ1-5; 11 bases fit TRBD1. From germline, CDR1 is SGHAT and CDR2 FQNNGV. The CDR3 consists of 19 residues. Trimming at V came to 5 bases and at J to 0 bases, leaving 12 bases not matched to a gene. CDR3: CASSGGRTGGGHSNQPQHF. CDR3 in DNA: TGTGCCAGCAGCGGAGGGCGGACAGGGGGCGGCCATAGCAATCAGCCCCAGCATTTT. Supplemented by reference TRBV11-2 and TRBJ1-5, the full variable domain reads EAGVAQSPRYKIIEKRQSVAFWCNPISGHATLYWYQQILGQGPKLLIQFQNNGVVDDSQLPKDRFSAERLKGVDSTLKIQPAKLEDSAVYLCASSGGRTGGGHSNQPQHFGDGTRLSIL.

Regarding this clone: The same CDR3 can be traced to other DNA sequences in this sample. CDR3 sequence: CASSLSSGSFNEQFF. Written as DNA, the CDR3 is TGTGCCAGCAGCCTATCTAGCGGGAGTTTCAATGAGCAGTTCTTC. The rearrangement links TRBV7-2 to TRBJ2-1; 10 bases are a match to TRBD2. The germline V gene has CDR1 SGHTA and CDR2 FQGNSA. The V and J ends lost 5 bases and 6 bases, in that order; junction bases with no gene match: 7. This CDR3 is built from 15 residues.

The chain is built from TRBV7-9 and TRBJ2-2, with 8 bases aligning to TRBD1. CDR3 length: 16 amino acids. Germline values: CDR1 SEHNR, CDR2 FQNEAQ (reference sequence). The J segment lost 6 bases and the V segment lost 5 bases, leaving 11 bases of the junction unmatched. The CDR3 DNA follows: TGTGCCAGCAGCGATCAGGGGGCCGGGGGAGCCGGGGAGCTGTTTTTT. Its translation: CASSDQGAGGAGELFF.

The V call is TRBV19, the J call TRBJ1-1; D remains ambiguous. The V and J ends lost 3 bases and 4 bases respectively, with 15 bases between them. The germline V gene encodes CDR1 LNHDA and CDR2 SQIVND (reference sequence). This CDR3 contains 15 residues. CDR3 loop: CASSIPPPGSTEAFF. The CDR3 DNA follows: TGTGCCAGTAGTATCCCTCCCCCTGGGAGCACTGAAGCTTTCTTT.

The genes are TRBV6-1 and TRBJ1-1; perhaps TRBD1 as D (6 bases). The CDR3 covers 17 residues. Germline lookup yields CDR1 MNHNS and CDR2 SASEGT. Trimming stripped 2 bases from V and 7 bases from J, with 23 bases between. The CDR3 DNA reads TGTGCCAGCAGTGAAAATATCGGGACACCCTTCAGAGGTGAAGCTTTCTTT. It encodes CASSENIGTPFRGEAFF.

The rearrangement uses TRBV9 and TRBJ2-5, with 12 bases lining up with TRBD1. V lost 3 bases, J lost 5 bases, and 8 bases stayed unmatched. The CDR3 length is 16 residues. Germline V gene sequence: CDR1 SGDLS, CDR2 YYNGEE. The DNA of the CDR3 is TGTGCCAGCAGCGGCCGGGACAGGGGGCAAGGGGAGACCCAGTACTTC. As protein: CASSGRDRGQGETQYF.

This rearrangement joins TRBV9 to TRBJ2-4, with 13 bases aligning to TRBD2. With 0 bases clipped from V and 9 bases from J, the junction kept 6 bases outside the gene matches. Germline CDR1 and CDR2: SGDLS and YYNGEE. The CDR3 contains 16 residues. CDR3 sequence: CASSVATGLAGVIQYF. CDR3 in DNA: TGTGCCAGCAGCGTAGCTACAGGACTAGCGGGAGTCATTCAGTACTTC.

The chain uses TRBV11-3 and TRBJ2-5, with TRBD1 matching over 7 bases. Germline assignment: CDR1 SGHNT and CDR2 YENEEA. V was pared by 5 bases and J by 2 bases, with 17 bases of the junction left unmatched. This CDR3 region has 18 residues. The CDR3 loop is CASSPFTGADGNQETQYF. The CDR3 DNA is TGTGCCAGCAGCCCGTTTACAGGGGCCGACGGTAATCAAGAGACCCAGTACTTC.